These T cell receptor beta chains were read from a single sample in a study of T cell repertoires in cytomegalovirus infection. MiXCR, applied by TCRdb to the reads, yields one record per CDR3 protein. The repertoire holds roughly 500,000 distinct CDR3 sequences, with approximately 10% as singletons. The sequencing sample was made of PBMCs. The origin of the receptors is a human donor in good health (CMV status not recorded). Some clones in this sample may be carry-over from other donors' samples. Both conserved end residues are part of each CDR3. Fields, in order: D gene, CDR3 length, clone size, J gene, V gene, CDR3 protein, CDR3 DNA. The D gene is left open where the match is weak. The listing skips clone size in some rows; elsewhere it reads once, few, many or a size class.

. 13 many TRBJ2-1 TRBV7-9 CASSLDLRGEQFF TGTGCCAGCAGCTTAGATCTGCGGGGTGAGCAGTTCTTC
TRBD1 16 many TRBJ2-7 TRBV28 CASSLGARQGSVEQYF TGTGCCAGCAGTTTAGGAGCCCGACAGGGCTCGGTGGAGCAGTACTTC
TRBD1 14 many TRBJ1-3 TRBV7-9 CASSLRDRVPVHLF TGTGCCAGCAGCTTACGGGACAGGGTCCCCGTACACCTTTTT
TRBD2 16 many TRBJ2-7 TRBV4-2 CASSQGGTSAAYEQYF TGTGCCAGCAGCCAAGGGGGGACTAGCGCGGCCTACGAGCAGTACTTC
. 15 few TRBJ1-1 TRBV10-3 CAISESRGLNTEAFF TGTGCCATCAGTGAGTCTAGGGGCCTGAACACTGAAGCTTTCTTT
. 13 . TRBJ2-7 TRBV6-2/TRBV6-3 CASSLQAPYEQYF TGTGCCAGCAGTTTACAGGCTCCCTACGAGCAGTACTTC
TRBD1 15 many TRBJ2-2 TRBV10-3 CAITPGQGADGELFF TGTGCCATCACCCCGGGACAGGGGGCTGACGGGGAGCTGTTTTTT
. 16 . TRBJ2-2 TRBV5-5 CASSPLPRGLTGELFF TGTGCCAGCAGCCCACTTCCCAGGGGCCTTACCGGGGAGCTGTTTTTT
. 15 few TRBJ1-2 TRBV5-1 CASSSLQGSSRGYTF TGCGCCAGCAGCTCCTTACAGGGTTCCTCGAGAGGCTACACCTTC
. 13 . TRBJ2-2 TRBV5-1 CASIRENTGELFF TGCGCCAGCATCAGGGAGAACACCGGGGAGCTGTTTTTT
. 13 many TRBJ2-7 TRBV28 CASSLEVFNEQYF TGTGCCAGCAGTTTGGAAGTTTTCAACGAGCAGTACTTC
TRBD2 14 many TRBJ2-1 TRBV11-2 CASSISGGHNEQFF TGTGCCAGCAGCATAAGCGGGGGTCACAATGAGCAGTTCTTC
. 11 . TRBJ1-1 TRBV29-1 CSVTHGAEAFF TGCAGCGTGACGCATGGTGCTGAAGCTTTCTTT
. 13 few TRBJ2-2 TRBV29-1 CSVARGDTGELFF TGCAGCGTTGCCAGGGGAGACACCGGGGAGCTGTTTTTT
TRBD1 12 many TRBJ1-2 TRBV29-1 CSVETLPGQGFF TGCAGCGTTGAAACCCTTCCGGGACAGGGATTCTTC
TRBD2 18 many TRBJ2-3 TRBV6-1 CASSDAETSGGFADTQYF TGTGCCAGCAGTGATGCGGAGACTAGCGGGGGGTTTGCAGATACGCAGTATTTT
. 14 many TRBJ1-6 TRBV7-2 CASVSLPGNSPLHF TGTGCCAGCGTCTCTCTTCCGGGGAATTCACCCCTCCACTTT
. 13 . TRBJ2-5 TRBV5-5 CASSGGRGETQYF TGTGCCAGCTCCGGGGGTAGGGGGGAGACCCAGTACTTC
. 12 many TRBJ1-6 TRBV12-3/TRBV12-4 CASSTLWGPLHF TGTGCCAGCAGTACCCTATGGGGACCCCTCCACTTT
. 15 . TRBJ2-1 TRBV19 CASSIVEQRINEQFF TGTGCCAGTAGTATAGTAGAACAGAGAATAAATGAGCAGTTCTTC
. 15 many TRBJ1-5 TRBV11-1 CASSLGGGDHQPQHF TGTGCCAGCAGCCTTGGGGGGGGTGACCATCAGCCCCAGCATTTT
TRBD2 14 . TRBJ2-6 TRBV19 CASWGGSGANVLTF TGTGCCAGCTGGGGGGGATCTGGGGCCAACGTCCTGACTTTC
TRBD2 13 many TRBJ2-5 TRBV7-9 CASSFGGSETQYF TGTGCCAGCAGCTTCGGCGGGAGCGAGACCCAGTACTTC
. 17 many TRBJ2-6 TRBV7-3 CASSWTGTSSGANVLTF TGTGCCAGCAGCTGGACCGGGACCAGCTCTGGGGCCAACGTCCTGACTTTC
. 15 many TRBJ2-3 TRBV29-1 CSVELAKDPADTQYF TGCAGCGTTGAACTTGCCAAGGACCCCGCAGATACGCAGTATTTT
. 15 many TRBJ1-1 TRBV7-6 CASSPEQGANTEAFF TGTGCCAGCAGCCCAGAGCAGGGTGCGAACACTGAAGCTTTCTTT
. 15 . TRBJ1-1 TRBV20-1 CSARWRGEERREAFF TGCAGTGCTAGGTGGAGGGGTGAGGAAAGACGTGAAGCTTTCTTT
TRBD1 14 few TRBJ1-3 TRBV20-1 CSADPGGSGNTIYF TGCAGTGCGGACCCAGGGGGCTCTGGAAACACCATATATTTT
TRBD2 14 many TRBJ2-1 TRBV2 CASSGTSGDNEQFF TGTGCCAGCAGTGGAACTAGCGGAGACAATGAGCAGTTCTTC
. 11 few TRBJ2-7 TRBV20-1 CSASRDHEQYF TGCAGTGCTAGTCGGGACCACGAGCAGTACTTC
TRBD1 16 . TRBJ1-5 TRBV20-1 CSAGQGSSARNQPQHF TGCAGTGCTGGACAGGGGTCGTCGGCCCGCAATCAGCCCCAGCATTTT
. 15 few TRBJ1-1 TRBV12-3/TRBV12-4 CASSFVRTPGTEAFF TGTGCCAGCAGTTTTGTCAGGACGCCGGGGACTGAAGCTTTCTTT
. 14 many TRBJ2-7 TRBV5-5 CASSIGGATYEQYF TGTGCCAGCAGCATTGGGGGCGCCACCTACGAGCAGTACTTC
. 16 many TRBJ1-2 TRBV4-1 CASSQLPSSLNYGYTF TGCGCCAGCAGCCAGCTGCCCTCATCCCTTAACTATGGCTACACCTTC
TRBD2 12 many TRBJ2-5 TRBV19 CASSAGLETQYF TGTGCCAGTTCAGCGGGGCTCGAGACCCAGTACTTC
TRBD2 14 . TRBJ2-4 TRBV29-1 CSVARGSSKNIQYF TGCAGCGTTGCTCGCGGGAGCTCCAAAAACATTCAGTACTTC
. 12 many TRBJ2-4 TRBV7-2 CASSWRTGDVAF TGTGCCAGCAGCTGGCGGACGGGCGATGTTGCCTTC
. 12 many TRBJ2-7 TRBV6-1 CASSAGLYEQYF TGTGCCAGCAGTGCGGGGCTCTACGAGCAGTACTTC
. 16 many TRBJ1-2 TRBV7-3 CASSLVSGGSNYGYTF TGTGCCAGCAGCTTAGTTTCCGGAGGGAGTAACTATGGCTACACCTTC
. 15 few TRBJ2-5 TRBV20-1 CSARRRGWYQETQYF TGCAGTGCTAGAAGGCGCGGGTGGTACCAAGAGACCCAGTACTTC
TRBD1 15 many TRBJ2-1 TRBV2 CASREDRASYNEQFF TGTGCCAGCAGAGAGGACAGGGCCTCCTACAATGAGCAGTTCTTC
TRBD1 16 . TRBJ2-2 TRBV5-1 CASSLEQGANTGELFF TGCGCCAGCAGCTTGGAACAGGGGGCGAACACCGGGGAGCTGTTTTTT
. 16 many TRBJ1-5 TRBV6-1 CASKGSRGRSNQPQHF TGTGCCAGCAAGGGCTCCCGAGGGAGAAGCAATCAGCCCCAGCATTTT
TRBD2 12 many TRBJ2-3 TRBV7-9 CASSFETSGDDF TGTGCCAGCAGCTTCGAGACTAGCGGAGACGATTTT
. 15 many TRBJ1-5 TRBV12-3/TRBV12-4 CASSPGLDSNQPQHF TGTGCCAGCAGTCCGGGACTGGATAGCAATCAGCCCCAGCATTTT
. 14 many TRBJ2-5 TRBV20-1 CSARKAGGGETQYF TGCAGTGCTAGAAAGGCGGGCGGGGGCGAGACCCAGTACTTC
. 13 few TRBJ2-7 TRBV7-9 CASTLANSYEQYF TGTGCCAGCACCTTGGCTAACTCCTACGAGCAGTACTTC
. 13 few TRBJ2-5 TRBV5-4 CASRAGSKETQYF TGTGCCAGCAGGGCCGGGTCCAAAGAGACCCAGTACTTC
. 14 many TRBJ2-3 TRBV7-6 CASSYLGGADTQYF TGTGCCAGCAGCTACCTGGGGGGCGCAGATACGCAGTATTTT
TRBD1 13 . TRBJ1-4 TRBV6-6 CASSYRGGEKLFF TGTGCCAGCAGCTACAGGGGAGGGGAAAAACTGTTTTTT
. 16 many TRBJ2-1 TRBV4-1 CASSQDNSLTYNEQFF TGCGCCAGCAGCCAAGACAACAGCCTTACCTACAATGAGCAGTTCTTC
. 16 many TRBJ2-3 TRBV9 CASSPGLLSFTDTQYF TGTGCCAGCAGCCCCGGACTTCTCTCCTTCACAGATACGCAGTATTTT